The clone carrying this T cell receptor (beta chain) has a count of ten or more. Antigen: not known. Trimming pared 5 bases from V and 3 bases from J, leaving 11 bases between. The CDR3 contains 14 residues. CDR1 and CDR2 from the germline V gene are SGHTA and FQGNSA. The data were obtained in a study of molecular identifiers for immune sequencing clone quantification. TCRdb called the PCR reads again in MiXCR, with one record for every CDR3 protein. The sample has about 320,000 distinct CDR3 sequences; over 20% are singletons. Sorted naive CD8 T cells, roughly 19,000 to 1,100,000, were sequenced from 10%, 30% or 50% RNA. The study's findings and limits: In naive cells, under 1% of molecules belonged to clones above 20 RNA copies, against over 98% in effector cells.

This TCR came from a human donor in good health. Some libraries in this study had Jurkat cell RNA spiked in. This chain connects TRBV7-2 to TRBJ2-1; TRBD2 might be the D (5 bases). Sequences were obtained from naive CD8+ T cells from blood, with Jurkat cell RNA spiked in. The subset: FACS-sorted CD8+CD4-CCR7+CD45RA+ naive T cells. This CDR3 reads CASSPSGGYNEQFF. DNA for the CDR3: TGTGCCAGCAGCCCAAGCGGAGGCTACAATGAGCAGTTCTTC.